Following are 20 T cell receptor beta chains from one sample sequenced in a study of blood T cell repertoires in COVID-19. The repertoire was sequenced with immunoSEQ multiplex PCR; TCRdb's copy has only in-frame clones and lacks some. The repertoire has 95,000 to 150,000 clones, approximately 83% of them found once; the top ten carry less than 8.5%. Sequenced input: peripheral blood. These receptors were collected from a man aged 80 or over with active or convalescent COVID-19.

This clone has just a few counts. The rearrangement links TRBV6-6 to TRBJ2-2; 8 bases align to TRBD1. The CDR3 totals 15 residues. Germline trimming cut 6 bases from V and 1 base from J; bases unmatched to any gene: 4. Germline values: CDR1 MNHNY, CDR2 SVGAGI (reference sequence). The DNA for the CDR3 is TGTGCCAGCAGACCGGACAGGGAGAACACCGGGGAGCTGTTTTTT. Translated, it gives CASRPDRENTGELFF.

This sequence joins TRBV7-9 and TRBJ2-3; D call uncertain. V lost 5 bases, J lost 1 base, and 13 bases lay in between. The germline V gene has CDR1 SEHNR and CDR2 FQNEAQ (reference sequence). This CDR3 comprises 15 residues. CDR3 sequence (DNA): TGTGCCAGCAGCACCCGGATGGCGGGCACAGATACGCAGTATTTT. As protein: CASSTRMAGTDTQYF.

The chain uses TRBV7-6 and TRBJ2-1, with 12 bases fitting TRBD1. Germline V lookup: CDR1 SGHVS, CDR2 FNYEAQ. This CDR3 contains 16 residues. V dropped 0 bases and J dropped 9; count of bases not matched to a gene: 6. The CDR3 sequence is CASSLAGTGGGGEQFF. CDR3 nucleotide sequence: TGTGCCAGCAGCTTAGCCGGGACAGGGGGCGGGGGTGAGCAGTTCTTC.

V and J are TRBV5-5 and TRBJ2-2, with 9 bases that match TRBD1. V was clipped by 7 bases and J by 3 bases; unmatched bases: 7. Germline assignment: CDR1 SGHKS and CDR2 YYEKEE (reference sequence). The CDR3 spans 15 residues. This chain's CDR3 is CASHLGQGYTGELFF. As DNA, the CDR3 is TGTGCCAGCCACCTGGGACAGGGATACACCGGGGAGCTGTTTTTT.

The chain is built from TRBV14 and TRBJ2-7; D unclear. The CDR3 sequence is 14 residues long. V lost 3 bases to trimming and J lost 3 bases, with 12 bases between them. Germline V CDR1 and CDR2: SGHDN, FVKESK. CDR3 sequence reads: CASSHQLNLYEQYF. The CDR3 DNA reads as TGTGCCAGCAGCCACCAGTTAAACCTCTACGAGCAGTACTTC.

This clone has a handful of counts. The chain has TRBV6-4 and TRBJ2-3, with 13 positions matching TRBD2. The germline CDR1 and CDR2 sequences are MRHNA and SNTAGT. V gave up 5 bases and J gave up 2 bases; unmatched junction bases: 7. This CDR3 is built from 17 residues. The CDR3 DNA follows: TGTGCCAGCAGTCGCGGACTAGCGGGAGATGTCACAGATACGCAGTATTTT. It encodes CASSRGLAGDVTDTQYF.

The CDR3 sequence: CATSRDHGQGPLEQYF. The CDR3 DNA follows: TGTGCCACCAGCAGAGATCACGGACAGGGGCCGCTTGAGCAGTACTTC. The chain has TRBV15 and TRBJ2-7, with 9 positions matching TRBD1. CDR3 length: 16 amino acids. The germline V gene encodes CDR1 LNHNV and CDR2 YYDKDF (reference sequence). V dropped 0 bases and J dropped 7; count of bases not matched to a gene: 10.

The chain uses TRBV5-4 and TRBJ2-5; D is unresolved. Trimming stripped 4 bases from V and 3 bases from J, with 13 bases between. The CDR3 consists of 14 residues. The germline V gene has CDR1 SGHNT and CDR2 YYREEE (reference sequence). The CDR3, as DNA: TGTGCCAGCAGCGTATCGTACCGGGAAGAGACCCAGTACTTC. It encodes CASSVSYREETQYF.

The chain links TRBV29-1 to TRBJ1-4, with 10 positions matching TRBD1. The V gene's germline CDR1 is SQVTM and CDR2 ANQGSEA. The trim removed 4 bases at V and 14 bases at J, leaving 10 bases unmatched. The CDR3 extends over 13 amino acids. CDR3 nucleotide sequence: TGCAGCGTTGGGGACAGGGGCCTCGGAGTCCTGTTTTTT. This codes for CSVGDRGLGVLFF.

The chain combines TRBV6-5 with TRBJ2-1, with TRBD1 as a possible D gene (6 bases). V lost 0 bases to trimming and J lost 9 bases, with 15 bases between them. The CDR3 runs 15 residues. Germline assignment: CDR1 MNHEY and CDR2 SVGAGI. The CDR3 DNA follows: TGTGCCAGCAGTTACTCGCAGGGGTTCAGCGGTGAGCAGTTCTTC. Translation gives CASSYSQGFSGEQFF.

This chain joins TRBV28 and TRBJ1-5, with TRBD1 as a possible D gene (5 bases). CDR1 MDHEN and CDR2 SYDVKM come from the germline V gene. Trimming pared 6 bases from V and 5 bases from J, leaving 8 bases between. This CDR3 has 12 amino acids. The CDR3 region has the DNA TGTGCCAGCAGATCAGGGTATCAGCCCCAGCATTTT. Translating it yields CASRSGYQPQHF.

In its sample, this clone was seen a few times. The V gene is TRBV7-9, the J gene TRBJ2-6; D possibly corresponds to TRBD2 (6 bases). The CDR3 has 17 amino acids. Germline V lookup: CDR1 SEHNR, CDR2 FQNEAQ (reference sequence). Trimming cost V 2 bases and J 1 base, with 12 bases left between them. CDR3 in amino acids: CASSLIGGASGANVLTF. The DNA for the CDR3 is TGTGCCAGCAGCTTAATTGGAGGGGCTTCTGGGGCCAACGTCCTGACTTTC. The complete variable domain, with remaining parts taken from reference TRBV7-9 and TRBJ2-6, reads DTGVSQNPRHKITKRGQNVTFRCDPISEHNRLYWYRQTLGQGPEFLTYFQNEAQLEKSRLLSDRFSAERPKGSFSTLEIQRTEQGDSAMYLCASSLIGGASGANVLTFGAGSRLTVL.

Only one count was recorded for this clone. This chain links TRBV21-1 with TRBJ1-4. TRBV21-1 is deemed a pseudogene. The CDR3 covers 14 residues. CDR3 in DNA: TGTGCCAGCAGCGAGGCAGGGTGCGGGACAAAACTGTTTTTT. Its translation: CASSEAGCGTKLFF.

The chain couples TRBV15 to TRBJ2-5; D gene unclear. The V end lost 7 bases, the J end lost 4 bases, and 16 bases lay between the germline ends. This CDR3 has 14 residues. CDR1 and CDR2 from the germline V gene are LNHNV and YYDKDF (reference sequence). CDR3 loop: CATTVSWAGETQYF. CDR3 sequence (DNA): TGTGCCACCACAGTCAGTTGGGCAGGAGAGACCCAGTACTTC.

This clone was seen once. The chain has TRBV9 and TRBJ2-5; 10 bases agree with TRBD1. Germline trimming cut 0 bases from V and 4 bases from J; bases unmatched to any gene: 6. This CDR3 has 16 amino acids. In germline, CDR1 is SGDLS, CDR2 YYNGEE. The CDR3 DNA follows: TGTGCCAGCAGCGTAGGGACAGGGGGGCTTCCAGAGACCCAGTACTTC. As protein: CASSVGTGGLPETQYF.

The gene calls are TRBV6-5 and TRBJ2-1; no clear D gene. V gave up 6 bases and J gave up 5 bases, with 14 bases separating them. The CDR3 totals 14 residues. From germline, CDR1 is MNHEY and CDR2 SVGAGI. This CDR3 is CASSRTVGDNEQFF. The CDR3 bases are TGTGCCAGCAGCCGCACCGTCGGAGACAATGAGCAGTTCTTC.

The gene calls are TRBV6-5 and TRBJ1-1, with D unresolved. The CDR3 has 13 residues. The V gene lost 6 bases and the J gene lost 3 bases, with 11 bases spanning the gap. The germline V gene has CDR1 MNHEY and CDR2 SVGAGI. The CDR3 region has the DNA TGTGCCAGCAGGGGTTACAGATACACTGAAGCTTTCTTT. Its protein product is CASRGYRYTEAFF.

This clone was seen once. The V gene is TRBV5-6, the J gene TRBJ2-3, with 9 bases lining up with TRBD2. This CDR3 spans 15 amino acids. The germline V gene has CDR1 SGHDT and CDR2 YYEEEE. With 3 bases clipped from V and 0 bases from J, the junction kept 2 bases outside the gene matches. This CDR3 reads CASSSGLASTDTQYF. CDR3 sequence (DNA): TGTGCCAGCAGCTCGGGACTAGCCAGCACAGATACGCAGTATTTT.

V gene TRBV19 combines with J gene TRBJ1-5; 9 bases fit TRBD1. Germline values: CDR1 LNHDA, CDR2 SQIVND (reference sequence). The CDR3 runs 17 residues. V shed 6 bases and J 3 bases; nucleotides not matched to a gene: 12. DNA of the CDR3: TGTGCCAGTAGCTTTCCCCCAGGGACAGGGCCCAATCAGCCCCAGCATTTT. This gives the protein CASSFPPGTGPNQPQHF.

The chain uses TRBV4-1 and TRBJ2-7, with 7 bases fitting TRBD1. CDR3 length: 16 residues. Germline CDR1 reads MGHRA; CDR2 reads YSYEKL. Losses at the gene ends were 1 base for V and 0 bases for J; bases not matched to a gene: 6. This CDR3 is CASSQGVGQSSYEQYF. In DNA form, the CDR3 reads TGCGCCAGCAGCCAAGGGGTGGGACAGAGCTCCTACGAGCAGTACTTC.